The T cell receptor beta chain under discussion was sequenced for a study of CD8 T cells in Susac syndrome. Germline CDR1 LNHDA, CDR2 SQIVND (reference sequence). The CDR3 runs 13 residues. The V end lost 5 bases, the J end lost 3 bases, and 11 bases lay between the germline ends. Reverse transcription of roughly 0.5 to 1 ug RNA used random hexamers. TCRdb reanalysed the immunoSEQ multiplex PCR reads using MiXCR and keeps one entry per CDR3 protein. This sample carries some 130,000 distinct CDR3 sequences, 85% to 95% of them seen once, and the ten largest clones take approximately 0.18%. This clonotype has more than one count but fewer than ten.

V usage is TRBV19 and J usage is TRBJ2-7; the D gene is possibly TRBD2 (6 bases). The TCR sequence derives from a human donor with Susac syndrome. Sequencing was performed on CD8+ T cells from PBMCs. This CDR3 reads CASSEGLLYEQYF. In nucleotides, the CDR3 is TGTGCCAGTAGTGAGGGACTCCTCTACGAGCAGTACTTC.